This T cell receptor beta chain was profiled in a study of regulatory T cells in long-lasting Graves disease. This clonotype was found many times. Construction of the TCR beta libraries employed iRepertoire HTBI primers in conjunction with Arm-PCR of CDR3 regions. MiXCR, applied by TCRdb to the multiplex PCR reads, yields one record per CDR3 protein. The table shows about 540,000 distinct CDR3 sequences, with about 13% occurring only once. Time point: newly diagnosed GD, antithyroid drugs for less than 3 months. PBMC RNA was the source of the TCR library. These records were also assigned to another study, of T cells in Graves' hyperthyroidism and ophthalmopathy.

The TCR was taken from a man younger than 40 with Graves disease. The starting material was peripheral blood mononuclear cells (PBMCs), obtained at new diagnosis, from a patient treated with antithyroid drugs.

The CDR3 sequence: CASSPGQGDEKLFF. CDR3 bases: TGTGCCAGCAGTCCGGGACAGGGGGACGAAAAACTGTTTTTT. J is TRBJ1-4 and V is TRBV2; TRBD1 agrees at 11 bases. The CDR3 has 14 residues. The germline V gene has CDR1 SNHLY and CDR2 FYNNEI. With 5 bases clipped from V and 8 bases from J, the junction kept 4 bases outside the gene matches.